Below are 22 T cell receptor beta chains sequenced from a single sample in a study of beta chain features in type 1 diabetes. Study-wide results and limits: Type 1 diabetes patients showed a moderate but significant shortening of TCRB CDR3s in all four CD4+ subsets.

These TCRs are of unknown antigen specificity. Expressed TCRB transcripts were sequenced because the entire RNA isolate underwent reverse transcription. This table comes from immunoSEQ multiplex PCR, and its TCRdb copy is limited to in-frame clones, with some not included. The sample consists of about 160,000 clones, 8% to 9.5% of them appearing once. The source material was central memory CD4+ T cells from blood. These receptors came from a young woman with type 1 diabetes.

The V gene is TRBV6-5, the J gene TRBJ2-5; 9 nucleotides match TRBD2. Germline lookup yields CDR1 MNHEY and CDR2 SVGAGI. Unmatched junction bases numbered 13, after V lost 2 bases and J lost 9 bases. This CDR3 contains 16 residues. CDR3 in DNA: TGTGCCAGCAGTTACGAGGCTAGCGGGGCCATCCTGGCCCAGTACTTC. Translation: CASSYEASGAILAQYF.

This clone has only a few counts. The V and J genes are TRBV21-1 and TRBJ1-1; the table's D call, TRBD1, was not checked against the DNA. TRBV21-1 is annotated as a pseudogene. CDR3 length: 15 amino acids. CDR3: CASSKGWTGPAEAFF. For the CDR3, the DNA is TGTGCCAGCAGCAAAGGGTGGACAGGACCCGCCGAAGCTTTCTTT.

This clone showed up just a few times. This sequence joins TRBV6-4 and TRBJ2-3; TRBD1 matches at 8 bases. Germline lookup yields CDR1 MRHNA and CDR2 SNTAGT. V was pared by 3 bases and J by 5 bases, with 4 bases of the junction left unmatched. The CDR3 has 14 residues. This chain's CDR3 is CASSESGGRDTQYF. In DNA, the CDR3 is TGTGCCAGCAGTGAGTCAGGGGGCAGAGATACGCAGTATTTT.

The CDR3 is CASGTGYEQYF. CDR3 sequence (DNA): TGTGCCAGCGGAACGGGTTACGAGCAGTACTTC. This rearrangement joins TRBV6-5 to TRBJ2-7, with D unclear. Between the trimmed V and J ends, which lost 8 bases and 4 bases, there was a span of 9 bases. The germline gives CDR1 MNHEY, CDR2 SVGAGI. The CDR3 has 11 amino acids.

The CDR3 DNA reads as TGCGCCAGCAGCCCTGCAGGAGGAGATGAAAAACTGTTTTTT. Its protein product is CASSPAGGDEKLFF. The V call is TRBV4-3, the J call TRBJ1-4; D remains unclear. V was clipped by 4 bases and J by 6 bases, with 12 bases between them. The germline V gene encodes CDR1 LGHNA and CDR2 YSLEER. The CDR3 is made up of 14 amino acids.

The chain couples TRBV29-1 to TRBJ2-7, with a tentative D call TRBD2 (6 bases). Germline V lookup: CDR1 SQVTM, CDR2 ANQGSEA. With 4 bases removed from V and 2 bases from J, the gap between germline ends came to 18 bases. The CDR3 contains 15 residues. CDR3 sequence reads: CSVVWGPRGTYEQYF. CDR3 DNA: TGCAGCGTTGTGTGGGGACCACGCGGGACCTACGAGCAGTACTTC.

This clone was detected only a few times. The rearrangement joins TRBV7-6 to TRBJ2-2; D might be TRBD1 (5 bases). CDR1 is SGHVS and CDR2 is FNYEAQ in the germline V gene. The germline V and J ends were trimmed by 5 bases and 6 bases, with 10 bases remaining between them. The CDR3 covers 13 residues. The CDR3 sequence is CASSGIGAGELFF. The CDR3 DNA reads as TGTGCCAGCAGCGGTATAGGGGCCGGGGAGCTGTTTTTT.

The sample holds a few counts of this clone. This chain joins TRBV19 and TRBJ2-3, with TRBD1 matching over 7 bases. Germline V CDR1 and CDR2: LNHDA, SQIVND (reference sequence). The length of the CDR3 is 14 residues. V gave up 9 bases and J gave up 2 bases; unmatched junction bases: 8. This CDR3 reads CASQGGPYTDTQYF. As DNA, the CDR3 is TGTGCCAGCCAAGGGGGCCCCTACACAGATACGCAGTATTTT.

The rearrangement links TRBV5-1 to TRBJ2-7; D is undetermined. Germline V gene data show CDR1 as SGHRS and CDR2 as YFSETQ. The CDR3 has 13 residues. V was trimmed by 4 bases and J by 1 base, leaving 9 bases between them. Here the CDR3 DNA reads TGCGCCAGCAGCACTCCTGGTTCCTACGAGCAGTACTTC. Its protein is CASSTPGSYEQYF.

The chain recombines TRBV5-4 with TRBJ1-5; 7 bases align to TRBD1. Germline trimming cut 9 bases from V and 3 bases from J; bases unmatched to any gene: 3. This CDR3 region has 12 residues. The germline V gene encodes CDR1 SGHNT and CDR2 YYREEE (reference sequence). DNA for the CDR3: TGTGCCACCGGACAGGACAATCAGCCCCAGCATTTT. It encodes CATGQDNQPQHF.

This clone was detected only a few times. The chain couples TRBV5-1 to TRBJ1-5; D is ambiguous. The CDR3 sequence is 15 residues long. The V end was cut by 5 bases, the J end by 2 bases, with 14 bases between. Germline loops: CDR1 SGHRS, CDR2 YFSETQ. Here the CDR3 reads CASRRDGDGNQPQHF. CDR3 coding DNA: TGCGCCAGCAGACGGGATGGAGATGGCAATCAGCCCCAGCATTTT.

This chain's CDR3 is CASSLGPAGRSGELFF. In nucleotides, the CDR3 is TGTGCCAGCAGCTTAGGTCCAGCGGGACGTTCCGGGGAGCTGTTTTTT. The chain uses TRBV7-3 and TRBJ2-2, with 7 bases matching TRBD2. Germline CDR1 reads SGHTA; CDR2 reads FQGTGA. This CDR3 is built from 16 residues. The J segment lost 6 bases and the V segment lost 2 bases, leaving 9 bases of the junction unmatched. The variable domain in full, with the rest retrieved from reference TRBV7-3 and TRBJ2-2, is GAGVSQTPSNKVTEKGKYVELRCDPISGHTALYWYRQSLGQGPEFLIYFQGTGAADDSGLPNDRFFAVRPEGSVSTLKIQRTERGDSAVYLCASSLGPAGRSGELFFGEGSRLTVL.

The rearrangement uses TRBV5-1 and TRBJ1-1; D may be TRBD1 (5 bases). CDR1 is SGHRS, CDR2 YFSETQ, per germline. Trimming cost V 0 bases and J 6 bases, with 15 bases left between them. This CDR3 spans 15 amino acids. CDR3 in amino acids: CASSLEGTRGPEAFF. CDR3 in DNA: TGCGCCAGCAGCTTGGAGGGGACTCGAGGACCTGAAGCTTTCTTT. Based on the CDR3 plus reference TRBV5-1 and TRBJ1-1, the full variable domain is KAGVTQTPRYLIKTRGQQVTLSCSPISGHRSVSWYQQTPGQGLQFLFEYFSETQRNKGNFPGRFSGRQFSNSRSEMNVSTLELGDSALYLCASSLEGTRGPEAFFGQGTRLTVV.

This clone was observed many times. The chain recombines TRBV6-5 with TRBJ1-3, with D hard to call. The V end lost 2 bases, the J end lost 2 bases, and 10 bases lay between the germline ends. The germline CDR1 and CDR2 sequences are MNHEY and SVGAGI. The CDR3 contains 15 residues. Written as DNA, the CDR3 is TGTGCCAGCAGTTACACGGCGGGGACTGGAAACACCATATATTTT. Translating it yields CASSYTAGTGNTIYF.

The rearrangement uses TRBV28 and TRBJ2-3, with no clear D. The CDR3 is 12 amino acids. Germline lookup yields CDR1 MDHEN and CDR2 SYDVKM. V was cut by 6 bases and J by 0 bases, with 4 bases left in between. The CDR3 reads CASRTSTDTQYF. CDR3 DNA: TGTGCCAGCAGGACTAGCACAGATACGCAGTATTTT. Full variable domain (rest looked up from reference TRBV28 and TRBJ2-3): DVKVTQSSRYLVKRTGEKVFLECVQDMDHENMFWYRQDPGLGLRLIYFSYDVKMKEKGDIPEGYSVSREKKERFSLILESASTNQTSMYLCASRTSTDTQYFGPGTRLTVL.

The chain joins TRBV7-2 to TRBJ2-7, with D unresolved. Trimming stripped 0 bases from V and 0 bases from J, with 6 bases between. There are 14 residues in the CDR3. Per germline, CDR1 SGHTA and CDR2 FQGNSA. The CDR3 DNA sequence: TGTGCCAGCAGCTTAGCCCCCAGCTCCTACGAGCAGTACTTC. It codes for CASSLAPSSYEQYF. Filled out from reference TRBV7-2 and TRBJ2-7, the complete variable domain reads GAGVSQSPSNKVTEKGKDVELRCDPISGHTALYWYRQSLGQGLEFLIYFQGNSAPDKSGLPSDRFSAERTGGSVSTLTIQRTQQEDSAVYLCASSLAPSSYEQYFGPGTRLTVT.

This clone was detected only a few times. The rearrangement links TRBV11-2 to TRBJ1-1, with 8 bases lining up with TRBD1. Germline CDR1 is SGHAT and CDR2 is FQNNGV. V shed 5 bases and J 0 bases; nucleotides not matched to a gene: 5. This CDR3 contains 15 residues. The CDR3 spells CASSALGQVNTEAFF. In DNA, the CDR3 is TGTGCCAGCAGCGCCCTGGGACAGGTGAACACTGAAGCTTTCTTT.

This clone has only a few counts. This chain links TRBV4-3 with TRBJ2-7; 8 bases map to TRBD1. The CDR3 spans 14 residues. The trim removed 5 bases at V and 3 bases at J, leaving 6 bases unmatched. Germline CDR1 and CDR2: LGHNA and YSLEER. The CDR3 protein is CASSARDRSYEQYF. The DNA of the CDR3 is TGCGCCAGCAGCGCCCGGGACAGGAGCTACGAGCAGTACTTC.

In this sample, this clone turned up a few times. Here the CDR3 reads CASSQGREVDTQYF. The CDR3 nucleotides read TGTGCCAGCAGCCAAGGCAGAGAGGTGGATACGCAGTATTTT. The rearrangement uses TRBV4-2 and TRBJ2-3, with D uncertain. Per germline, CDR1 LGHNA and CDR2 YNFKEQ. The CDR3 is 14 amino acids. V was pared by 1 base and J by 6 bases, with 11 bases between.

This clone was counted only a few times. The V call is TRBV29-1, the J call TRBJ2-6; 7 bases align to TRBD1. Germline CDR1 and CDR2: SQVTM and ANQGSEA. With 3 bases clipped from V and 3 bases from J, the junction kept 5 bases outside the gene matches. This CDR3 contains 15 residues. In nucleotides, the CDR3 is TGCAGCGTTGATGAAGGGGGCGGTGGGGCCAACGTCCTGACTTTC. This encodes CSVDEGGGGANVLTF.

The chain has TRBV28 and TRBJ2-7; 9 positions agree with TRBD1. Germline-derived CDR1 and CDR2 are MDHEN and SYDVKM. The CDR3 is 15 residues long. The junction had 12 bases not matched to a gene; V was cut back by 5 bases and J by 7 bases. The CDR3 nucleotides read TGTGCCAGCAGTAGACCGGGACAGGGTGTTGGTGAGCAGTACTTC. This codes for CASSRPGQGVGEQYF. Filled out from reference TRBV28 and TRBJ2-7, the complete variable domain reads DVKVTQSSRYLVKRTGEKVFLECVQDMDHENMFWYRQDPGLGLRLIYFSYDVKMKEKGDIPEGYSVSREKKERFSLILESASTNQTSMYLCASSRPGQGVGEQYFGPGTRLTVT.

This clone turned up a few times. The V and J genes are TRBV4-2 and TRBJ2-2; 10 bases line up with TRBD2. The CDR3 runs to 16 residues. J lost 6 bases, V lost 2 bases, and 6 bases had no gene match. Germline-derived CDR1 and CDR2 are LGHNA and YNFKEQ. The CDR3 nucleotides read TGTGCCAGCAGCCAAAGAGGCGGGACTAGCGCCGGGGAGCTGTTTTTT. It encodes CASSQRGGTSAGELFF.